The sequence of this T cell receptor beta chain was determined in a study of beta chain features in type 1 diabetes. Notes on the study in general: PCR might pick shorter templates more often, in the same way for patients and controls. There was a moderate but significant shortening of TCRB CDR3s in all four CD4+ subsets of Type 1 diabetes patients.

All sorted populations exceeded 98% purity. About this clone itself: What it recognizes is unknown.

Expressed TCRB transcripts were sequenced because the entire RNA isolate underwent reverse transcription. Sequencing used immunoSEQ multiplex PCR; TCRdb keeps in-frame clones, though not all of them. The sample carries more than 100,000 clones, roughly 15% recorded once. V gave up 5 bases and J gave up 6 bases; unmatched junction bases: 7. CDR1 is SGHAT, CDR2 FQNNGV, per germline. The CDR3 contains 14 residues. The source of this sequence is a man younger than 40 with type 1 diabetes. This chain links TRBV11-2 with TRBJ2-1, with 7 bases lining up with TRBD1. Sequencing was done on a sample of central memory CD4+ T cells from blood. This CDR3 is CASSLGQTINEQFF. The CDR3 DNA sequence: TGTGCCAGCAGCCTGGGACAGACCATCAATGAGCAGTTCTTC.